This entry concerns a single T cell receptor beta chain. Its antigen is unknown. No quality values exist for individual bases; no much larger clone is one base distant. The sample originates from a study of T cells in Graves' hyperthyroidism and ophthalmopathy (dated by TCRdb to the late 2010s). Notes on the research overall: Peripheral blood was collected at initial diagnosis, before any treatment. A discovery cohort of about a hundred patients, roughly 43 with Graves' ophthalmopathy and 55 to 60 with stable Graves' hyperthyroidism, was used to find distinguishing TCR V-J signatures. For training and testing, the 100 or so patients in the discovery cohort were randomly divided in a 7:3 ratio. In six Graves' hyperthyroidism patients, the study also compared T-cell repertoires from thyroid tissue with T-cell repertoires from blood. The paper describes TCR Vbeta CDR3 sequencing of 130 to 150 peripheral blood samples, made up of 43 ophthalmopathy patients, some 80 hyperthyroidism patients and some 17 progressor patients. Whether ophthalmopathy could be predicted prospectively was tested in an independent validation cohort made up of 18 to 20 hyperthyroidism patients plus 17 patients who later progressed to ophthalmopathy. After blood sampling, hyperthyroidism patients were treated with methimazole at a starting dose of 30 mg daily, and ophthalmopathy patients were treated with high-dose intravenous methylprednisolone.

In the ophthalmopathy patients, disease was moderately to severely active, with a Clinical Activity Score of 3 or more, a NOSPECS grade of 4 or more, and a duration of less than 3 months. Exclusion was applied to patients with uncontrolled infections, other autoimmune diseases, pregnancy or lactation. Diagnoses relied on clinical symptoms, serum thyroxine and TRAb, thyroid ultrasound and orbital computed tomography. PBMCs were isolated from 7.5 to 10 ml of fresh peripheral blood by Ficoll-Paque density gradient centrifugation. Total RNA was extracted with Trizol reagent, and quality was checked on an Agilent 2100 Bioanalyzer. Reading from cysteine to phenylalanine, the CDR3 counts 12 amino acids. The CDR3 DNA has 36 bases and is translated from base 1. V gives up 5 bases and J gives up 11 bases, and the segment between their germline ends measures 15 bases. The germline V gene (reference sequence) gives CDR1 as SEHNR and CDR2 as FQNEAQ.

The TCR beta CDR3 regions were amplified from the RNA transcripts. The first round of RT-PCR for the TCR CDR3 was performed with the HTBI primer set and the Qiagen OneStep RT-PCR kit. The libraries were constructed in a second round of multiplex PCR and then size-selected and purified. The libraries were sequenced on an Illumina HiSeq2000 using paired-end 100 bp reads. The original pipeline was this. SOAPnuke was used to process the raw data, removing reads that contained adapters or uncalled bases, had a mean Phred below 15, or lacked an exact match to the constant primer or identifier. High-quality paired reads were merged using COPE v1.2.5, and each unique nucleotide sequence was defined as a clonotype. MiTCR v1.1 was used to align clonotypes to the IMGT TRBV, TRBD and TRBJ reference segments. Only V-J combinations with frequency above 0.0001, covering 99% to 99.2% of repertoires, were analysed. The TCS score was defined as the ratio of F50 (clonal expansion) to E x V (chaos), calculated using BLOSUM62-based TCRdist between CDR3 peptides within each V-J. Welch's t-statistics and random forest reduced around 510 V-J features to 13, which were used in a naive Bayes classifier (R e1071). TCRdb trimmed public reads at Q25 via fastp, called clones via MiXCR and kept in-frame beta chains. Rows are unified per CDR3 protein, each entry keeping the most common DNA and genes. The V and J calls, along with clone size, are taken from TCRdb and not from the paper's own processing. The table for this sample lists around 250,000 distinct CDR3 sequences; around 26% of them were counted only once. Approximately 32% of the sample is held by the ten biggest clonotypes.

What the authors observed across the whole study: In validation, the model predicted progression to ophthalmopathy a median of approximately 6.3 months before onset, with about 71% sensitivity and almost 75% specificity. Sample size was not statistically predetermined, and investigators were not blinded to group allocation. Most expanded thyroid clonotypes (frequency above 0.001) were also found in blood, which suggests that blood repertoires may mirror thyroid immune responses. A model built on a 13 V-J signature distinguished ophthalmopathy from stable hyperthyroidism, reaching 85% to 90% sensitivity and under 84% specificity in cross-validation and 80%/75% in testing.

This chain joins TRBV7-9 to TRBJ1-1; TRBD1 is perhaps the D gene, given 5 matching bases. Sequenced input: blood. The receptor was isolated from a woman aged 40 to 55 with Graves' ophthalmopathy. CDR3 region: CASSPSGLMAFF. The bases are TGTGCCAGCAGCCCTTCAGGGTTGATGGCTTTCTTT. Beyond the CDR3, the reference TRBV7-9 and TRBJ1-1 genes provide the residues; the full variable domain reads: DTGVSQNPRHKITKRGQNVTFRCDPISEHNRLYWYRQTLGQGPEFLTYFQNEAQLEKSRLLSDRFSAERPKGSFSTLEIQRTEQGDSAMYLCASSPSGLMAFFGQGTRLTVV.